This TCR beta chain was found in a study of T cell repertoires in cytomegalovirus infection. The study's findings and limits: The cumulative frequency of public TCR beta families identified carriers of CMV plus the relevant HLA. It was HLA-C-restricted CMV-specific TCR beta clonotypes that dominated the response ex vivo.

Comment on this clonotype: Antigen unknown.

TCRdb recomputed calls from the reads with MiXCR, one row per CDR3 protein. The sample has some 500,000 distinct CDR3 sequences; roughly a third are singletons. The sequence was obtained from a human donor in good health (CMV status not recorded). Some clones in this sample may be carry-over from other donors' samples. The sequencing here drew on cultured PBMCs, taken from culture after CMV antigen stimulation.

The CDR3 is CASSLVSTGYGYTF. In DNA, the CDR3 is TGTGCCAGCAGCTTAGTCAGTACGGGGTATGGCTACACCTTC. The chain links TRBV7-8 to TRBJ1-2; D gene ambiguous. Germline assignment: CDR1 SGHVS and CDR2 FQNEAQ. V lost 1 base to trimming and J lost 5 bases, with 11 bases between them. This CDR3 is 14 amino acids long.